This T cell receptor (beta chain) was captured by sequencing in a study of T cells expressing NK-cell markers. The wider study: There were seven HCMV-seropositive donors and one seronegative donor among the eight sequenced. Study-level results: The study found these clonotypes also leading the CD3+CD56-NKG2C+ fraction in four donors. NKG2C+ dominant clonotype frequencies in five to seven donors were roughly 1.0-7.5% of CD8+ T cells.

TCRdb reanalyzed the 5' RACE reads and collapses them to one entry per CDR3 protein, without DNA. The sample has 350,000 to 400,000 distinct CDR3 sequences. Comment on this clonotype: Antigen specificity is unknown.

This sequence was found in a woman aged 45-59 years in good health. The sample consisted of blood T cells: a sorted CD56 or NKG2C T cell subset, CD4+ or CD8+ T cells, or bulk PBMC T cells (not recorded which).

CDR3 sequence: CSVEMGLGYEQFF. V gene TRBV29-1 combines with J gene TRBJ2-1; there is no DNA to check the TCRdb D call of TRBD2. Looked up from germline, CDR1 is SQVTM and CDR2 is ANQGSEA. CDR3 length: 13 amino acids.